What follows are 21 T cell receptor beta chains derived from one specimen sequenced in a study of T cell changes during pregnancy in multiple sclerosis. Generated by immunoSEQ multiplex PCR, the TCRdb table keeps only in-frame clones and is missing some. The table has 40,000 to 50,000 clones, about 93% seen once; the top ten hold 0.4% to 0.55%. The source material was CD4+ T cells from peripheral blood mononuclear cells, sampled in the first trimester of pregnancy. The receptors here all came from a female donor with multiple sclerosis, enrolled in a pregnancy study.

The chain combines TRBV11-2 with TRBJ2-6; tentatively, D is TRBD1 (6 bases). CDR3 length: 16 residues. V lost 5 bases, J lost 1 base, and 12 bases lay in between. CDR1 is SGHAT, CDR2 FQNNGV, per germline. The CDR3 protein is CASSNPGTSGANVLTF. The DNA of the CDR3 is TGTGCCAGCAGCAACCCAGGGACATCTGGGGCCAACGTCCTGACTTTC.

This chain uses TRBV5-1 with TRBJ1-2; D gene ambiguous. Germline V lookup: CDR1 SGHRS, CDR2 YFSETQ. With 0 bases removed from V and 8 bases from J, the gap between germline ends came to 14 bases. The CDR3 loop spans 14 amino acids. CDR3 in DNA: TGCGCCAGCAGCTTGGGAGCCGTCCCGGGGGGCTACACCTTC. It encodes CASSLGAVPGGYTF.

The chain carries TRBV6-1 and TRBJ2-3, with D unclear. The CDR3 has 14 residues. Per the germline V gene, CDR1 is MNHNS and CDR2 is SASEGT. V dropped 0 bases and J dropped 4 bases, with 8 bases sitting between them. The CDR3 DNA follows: TGTGCCAGCAGTGAAGCGTCTAGTTCAGATACGCAGTATTTT. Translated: CASSEASSSDTQYF.

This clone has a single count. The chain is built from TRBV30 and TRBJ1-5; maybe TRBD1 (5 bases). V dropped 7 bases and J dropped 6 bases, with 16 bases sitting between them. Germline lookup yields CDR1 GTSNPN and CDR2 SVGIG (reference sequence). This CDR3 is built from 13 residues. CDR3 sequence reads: CALGQGGVQPQHF. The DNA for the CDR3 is TGTGCCTTAGGGCAGGGCGGCGTTCAGCCCCAGCATTTT.

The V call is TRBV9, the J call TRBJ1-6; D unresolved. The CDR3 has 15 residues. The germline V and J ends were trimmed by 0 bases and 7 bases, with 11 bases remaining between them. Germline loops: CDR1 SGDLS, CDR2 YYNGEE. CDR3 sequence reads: CASSVEIDFNSPLHF. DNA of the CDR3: TGTGCCAGCAGCGTAGAAATTGACTTCAATTCACCCCTCCACTTT.

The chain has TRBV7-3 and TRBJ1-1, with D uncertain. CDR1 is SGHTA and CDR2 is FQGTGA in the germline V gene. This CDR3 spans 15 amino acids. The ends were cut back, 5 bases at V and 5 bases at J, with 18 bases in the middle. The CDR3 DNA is TGTGCCAGCAGCAAATCTCCGAGCCCTGAGACTGAAGCTTTCTTT. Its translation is CASSKSPSPETEAFF.

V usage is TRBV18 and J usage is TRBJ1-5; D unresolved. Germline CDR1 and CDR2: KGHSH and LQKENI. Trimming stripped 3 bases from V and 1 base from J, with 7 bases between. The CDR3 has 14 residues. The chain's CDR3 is CASSPGRSNQPQHF. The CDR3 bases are TGTGCCAGCTCACCTGGCAGAAGCAATCAGCCCCAGCATTTT.

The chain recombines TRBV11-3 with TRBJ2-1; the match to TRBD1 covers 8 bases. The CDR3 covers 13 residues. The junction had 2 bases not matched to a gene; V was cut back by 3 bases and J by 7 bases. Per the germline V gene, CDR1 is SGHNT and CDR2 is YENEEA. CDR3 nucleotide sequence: TGTGCCAGCAGCTTGACAGGGGATAATGAGCAGTTCTTC. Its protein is CASSLTGDNEQFF.

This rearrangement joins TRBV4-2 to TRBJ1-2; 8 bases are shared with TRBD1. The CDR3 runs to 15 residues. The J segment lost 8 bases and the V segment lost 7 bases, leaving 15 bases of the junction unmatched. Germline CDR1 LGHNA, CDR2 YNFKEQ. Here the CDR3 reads CASTSISGGKDGYTF. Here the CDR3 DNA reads TGTGCCAGCACCTCTATATCAGGGGGCAAGGACGGCTACACCTTC.

The CDR3 sequence is CASSHPRQGVSEQFF. The CDR3 nucleotides are TGTGCCAGCAGCCACCCGAGACAGGGGGTTAGTGAGCAGTTCTTC. The chain employs TRBV14 and TRBJ2-1; 9 bases map to TRBD1. V shed 3 bases and J 9 bases; nucleotides not matched to a gene: 9. This CDR3 contains 15 residues. CDR1 is SGHDN, CDR2 FVKESK, per germline.

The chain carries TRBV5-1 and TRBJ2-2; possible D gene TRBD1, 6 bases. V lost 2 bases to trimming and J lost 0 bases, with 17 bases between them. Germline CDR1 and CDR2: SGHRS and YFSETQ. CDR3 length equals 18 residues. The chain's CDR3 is CASSFGQFSGTNTGELFF. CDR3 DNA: TGCGCCAGCAGCTTCGGACAGTTTTCTGGAACGAACACCGGGGAGCTGTTTTTT.

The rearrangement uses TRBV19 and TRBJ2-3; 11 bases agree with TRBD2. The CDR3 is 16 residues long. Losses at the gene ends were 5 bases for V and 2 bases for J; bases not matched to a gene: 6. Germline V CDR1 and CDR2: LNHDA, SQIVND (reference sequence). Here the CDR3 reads CASSPLAGGLTDTQYF. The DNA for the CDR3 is TGTGCCAGTAGTCCTCTAGCGGGGGGTCTCACAGATACGCAGTATTTT.

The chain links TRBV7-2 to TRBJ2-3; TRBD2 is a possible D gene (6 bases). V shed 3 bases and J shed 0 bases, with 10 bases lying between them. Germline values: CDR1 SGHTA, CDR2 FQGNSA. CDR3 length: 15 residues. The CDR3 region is CASSFQRVSTDTQYF. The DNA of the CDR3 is TGTGCCAGCAGCTTCCAGCGGGTTAGCACAGATACGCAGTATTTT.

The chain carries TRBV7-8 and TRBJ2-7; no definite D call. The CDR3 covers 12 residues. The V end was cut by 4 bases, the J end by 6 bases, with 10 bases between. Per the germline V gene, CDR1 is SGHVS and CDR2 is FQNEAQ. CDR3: CASSSRSREQYF. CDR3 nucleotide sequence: TGTGCCAGCAGCTCCCGGTCTCGCGAGCAGTACTTC.

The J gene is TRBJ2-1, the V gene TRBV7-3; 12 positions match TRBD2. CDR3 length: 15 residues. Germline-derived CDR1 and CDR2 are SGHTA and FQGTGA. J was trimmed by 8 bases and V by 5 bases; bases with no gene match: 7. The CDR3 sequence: CASSPEGLAGYEQFF. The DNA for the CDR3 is TGTGCCAGCAGCCCGGAGGGACTAGCGGGTTATGAGCAGTTCTTC.

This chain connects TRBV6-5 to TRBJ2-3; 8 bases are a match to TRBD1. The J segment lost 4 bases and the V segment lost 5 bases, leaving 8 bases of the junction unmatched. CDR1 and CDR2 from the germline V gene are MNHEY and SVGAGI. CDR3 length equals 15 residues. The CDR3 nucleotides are TGTGCCAGCAGTAGGACAGGGAAAGAGGCAGATACGCAGTATTTT. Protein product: CASSRTGKEADTQYF.

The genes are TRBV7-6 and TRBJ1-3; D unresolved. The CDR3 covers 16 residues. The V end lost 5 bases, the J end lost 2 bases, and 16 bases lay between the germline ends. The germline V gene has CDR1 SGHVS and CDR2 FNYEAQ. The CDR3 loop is CASSAINSETGNTIYF. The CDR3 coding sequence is TGTGCCAGCAGCGCAATAAATAGTGAAACTGGAAACACCATATATTTT.

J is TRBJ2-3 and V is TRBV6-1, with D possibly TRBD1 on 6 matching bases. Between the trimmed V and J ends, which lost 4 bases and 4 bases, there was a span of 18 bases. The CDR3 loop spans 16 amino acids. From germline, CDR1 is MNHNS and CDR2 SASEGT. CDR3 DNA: TGTGCCAGCAGTGCCTCCGGGACACCCGTCCCAGATACGCAGTATTTT. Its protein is CASSASGTPVPDTQYF.

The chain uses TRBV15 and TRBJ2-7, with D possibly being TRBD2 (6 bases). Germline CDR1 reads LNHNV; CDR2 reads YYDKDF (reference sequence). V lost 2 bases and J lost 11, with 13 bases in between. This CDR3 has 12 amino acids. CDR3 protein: CATSRIGEEKYF. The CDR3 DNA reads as TGTGCCACCAGCAGAATCGGGGAGGAGAAGTACTTC. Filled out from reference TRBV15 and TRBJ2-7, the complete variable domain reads DAMVIQNPRYQVTQFGKPVTLSCSQTLNHNVMYWYQQKSSQAPKLLFHYYDKDFNNEADTPDNFQSRRPNTSFCFLDIRSPGLGDTAMYLCATSRIGEEKYFGPGTRLTVT.

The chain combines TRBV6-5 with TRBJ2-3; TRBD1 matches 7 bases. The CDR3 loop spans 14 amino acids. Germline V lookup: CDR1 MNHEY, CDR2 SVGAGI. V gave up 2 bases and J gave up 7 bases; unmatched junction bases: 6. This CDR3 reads CASSYGTERYTQYF. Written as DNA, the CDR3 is TGTGCCAGCAGTTACGGGACAGAGAGATATACGCAGTATTTT.

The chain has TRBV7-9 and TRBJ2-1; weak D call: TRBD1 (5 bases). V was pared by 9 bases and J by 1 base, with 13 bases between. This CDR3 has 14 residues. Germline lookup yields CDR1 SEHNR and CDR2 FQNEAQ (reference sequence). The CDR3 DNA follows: TGTGCCAGTAGGCAGGGAAAGTCCTACAATGAGCAGTTCTTC. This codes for CASRQGKSYNEQFF.